The present T cell receptor beta chain was sequenced within a study of T cell responses to AZD1222 COVID-19 vaccine. A word on this clone: Its antigen is currently unknown.

The CDR3 runs to 16 residues. The germline V gene has CDR1 LGHNA and CDR2 YSLEER. Trimming removed 2 bases from V and 2 bases from J; junction bases left unmatched: 6. The protocol was immunoSEQ multiplex PCR, while the TCRdb copy is restricted to in-frame clones and leaves out a portion. The sample includes approximately 46,000 clones, 70% to 90% of them seen just once. Study-wide points: Of the AZD1222 recipients, only six or seven were seropositive at baseline. Elevations in Spike-specific TCR breadth and depth followed administration of two AZD1222 doses. Donor demographics were predominantly white British with a female majority; clonal diversity may be underestimated. Sampling that yielded the repertoires occurred only after the peak T cell response.

The receptor comes from an adult who received the AZD1222 COVID-19 vaccine. The chain links TRBV4-3 to TRBJ2-1; 7 bases align to TRBD2. Specimen: peripheral blood, collected 28 days after the second AZD1222 dose. The CDR3 DNA reads as TGCGCCAGCAGCCAAAGTAGCGGGCCACCCTACAATGAGCAGTTCTTC. Translated, it gives CASSQSSGPPYNEQFF.